One and the same sample provided the 5 T cell receptor beta chains below, sequenced in a study of identical twins. TCRdb reprocessed the 5' RACE reads via MiXCR and lists one record per CDR3 protein. The top ten clones hold 0.98% of a sample with some 500,000 distinct CDR3 sequences, approximately 15% of them seen once. These data were also filed under a second study, of yellow fever vaccine responses in identical twins.

The sequenced sample was CD4+ T cells sorted from blood. The receptor source for this set is a woman aged 18-30 years in good health.

This clonotype has more than one count but fewer than ten. The chain uses TRBV2 and TRBJ2-5; 9 bases fit TRBD2. J lost 5 bases, V lost 3 bases, and 4 bases had no gene match. There are 14 residues in the CDR3. Germline loops: CDR1 SNHLY, CDR2 FYNNEI. CDR3 sequence reads: CASSERLAGETQYF. The CDR3, as DNA: TGTGCCAGCAGTGAGCGGCTAGCGGGGGAGACCCAGTACTTC. The full variable domain, rest sourced from reference TRBV2 and TRBJ2-5, is EPEVTQTPSHQVTQMGQEVILRCVPISNHLYFYWYRQILGQKVEFLVSFYNNEISEKSEIFDDQFSVERPDGSNFTLKIRSTKLEDSAMYFCASSERLAGETQYFGPGTRLLVL.

There are many counts of this clonotype. The chain is built from TRBV12-3 or TRBV12-4 and TRBJ2-7; unclear D gene. This CDR3 has 14 amino acids. Trimming cost V 6 bases and J 3 bases, with 15 bases left between them. CDR3 sequence: CASSVDSLIYEQYF. For the CDR3, the DNA is TGTGCCAGCAGCGTTGACTCACTGATCTACGAGCAGTACTTC.

This sequence joins TRBV7-2 and TRBJ1-4, with 10 bases identical to TRBD1. With V trimmed by 4 bases and J by 7 bases, 6 bases remained unmatched. The CDR3 totals 15 residues. Germline V gene sequence: CDR1 SGHTA, CDR2 FQGNSA. CDR3 amino acids: CASSSPGQGLEKLFF. The CDR3 DNA reads as TGTGCCAGCAGCTCACCGGGACAGGGGCTTGAAAAACTGTTTTTT.

This clonotype was seen only a few times. The J gene is TRBJ2-7, the V gene TRBV29-1, with D perhaps matching TRBD1 (6 bases). The CDR3 has 15 residues. The V gene lost 4 bases and the J gene lost 7 bases, with 23 bases spanning the gap. Germline values: CDR1 SQVTM, CDR2 ANQGSEA. The CDR3 protein is CSVVVGGKVVTEQYF. The CDR3 bases are TGCAGCGTTGTGGTAGGGGGAAAGGTGGTTACGGAGCAGTACTTC.

This clonotype was seen a few times. The chain has TRBV11-1 and TRBJ2-3, with 10 bases aligning to TRBD1. Germline V gene lookup returns CDR1 SGHAT and CDR2 FQDESV (reference sequence). J lost 2 bases, V lost 5 bases, and 7 bases had no gene match. This CDR3 is 16 amino acids long. CDR3 amino acids: CASSARDRGVTDTQYF. The CDR3, as DNA: TGTGCCAGCAGCGCCCGGGACAGGGGCGTCACAGATACGCAGTATTTT.